Sequencing of this T cell receptor beta chain was carried out in a study of Graves' ophthalmopathy and Graves' hyperthyroidism. Points from the study as a whole: Progression of ophthalmopathy was predicted by the model with around 70% sensitivity and under 75% specificity.

Ten or more counts support this clonotype. What it binds is not known. Amplification from RNA transcripts yielded the TCR beta CDR3 regions. First-round RT-PCR employed HTBI primers, with a second-round multiplex PCR after it. TCRdb re-analysed the multiplex PCR reads in MiXCR, keeping a single row per CDR3 protein. The sample consists of more than 150,000 distinct CDR3 sequences, under 40% of them appearing once. The V and J ends lost 10 bases and 0 bases respectively, with 13 bases between them. Germline values: CDR1 MDHEN, CDR2 SYDVKM. The CDR3 consists of 14 residues. Exclusion applied to patients with other autoimmune diseases, uncontrolled infections, pregnancy or lactation. Diagnoses were established from clinical symptoms, serum thyroxine, TRAb, thyroid ultrasound and orbital computed tomography.

The source is a woman in her 40s with Graves' ophthalmopathy. The V gene is TRBV28, the J gene TRBJ1-5; D perhaps matches TRBD1 (5 bases). Source material: peripheral blood. The CDR3 DNA is TGTGCCATCGGGACGGCCCCTAGCAATCAGCCCCAGCATTTT. It translates to CAIGTAPSNQPQHF.